Below are 19 T cell receptor beta chains sequenced from a single sample in a study of radiotherapy plus CTLA-4 blockade in lung cancer. Measured with immunoSEQ multiplex PCR; TCRdb has only the in-frame clones, and not every one. The table lists about 80,000 clones, 70% to 90% of them singletons. The sequencing used peripheral blood, collected from a patient treated with radiotherapy plus ipilimumab. These receptors were taken from a human donor with non-small cell lung cancer who had a partial response to radiotherapy plus ipilimumab.

The chain combines TRBV30 with TRBJ2-7, with 9 nucleotides matching TRBD1. Germline CDR1 and CDR2: GTSNPN and SVGIG (reference sequence). The CDR3 length is 12 residues. The V gene end was trimmed by 5 bases and the J gene end by 2 bases; junction bases not matched to a gene: 1. CDR3 coding DNA: TGTGCCTGGGGACAGGGGCCCTACGAGCAGTACTTC. Residues: CAWGQGPYEQYF.

The chain uses TRBV2 and TRBJ2-3; 13 bases line up with TRBD2. After removal of 5 bases from V and 1 base from J, the junction contained 3 bases not matched to a gene. CDR3 length: 16 amino acids. The germline CDR1 and CDR2 sequences are SNHLY and FYNNEI. This CDR3 reads CASSSGLAGGTDTQYF. The CDR3 bases are TGTGCCAGCAGTTCAGGACTAGCGGGAGGCACAGATACGCAGTATTTT. The complete variable domain, with remaining parts taken from reference TRBV2 and TRBJ2-3, reads EPEVTQTPSHQVTQMGQEVILRCVPISNHLYFYWYRQILGQKVEFLVSFYNNEISEKSEIFDDQFSVERPDGSNFTLKIRSTKLEDSAMYFCASSSGLAGGTDTQYFGPGTRLTVL.

The V gene is TRBV10-3, the J gene TRBJ2-7; 9 bases are a match to TRBD2. V lost 3 bases, J lost 5 bases, and 5 bases stayed unmatched. Germline CDR1 and CDR2: ENHRY and SYGVKD. The CDR3 totals 14 residues. CDR3 coding DNA: TGTGCCATCAGTGAAGGCCTAGCGGGAAACGAGCAGTACGTC. It codes for CAISEGLAGNEQYV.

The chain carries TRBV5-4 and TRBJ2-1; 12 nucleotides line up with TRBD2. Germline CDR1 reads SGHNT; CDR2 reads YYREEE (reference sequence). The CDR3 is made up of 15 amino acids. V was pared by 4 bases and J by 4 bases, with 3 bases of the junction left unmatched. The CDR3 region is CASSPGLAGYNEQFF. CDR3 DNA: TGTGCCAGCAGCCCCGGACTAGCGGGGTACAATGAGCAGTTCTTC.

This clone was detected only a few times. CDR3: CASSFGGLLNTEAFF. In DNA form, the CDR3 reads TGTGCCAGCAGTTTTGGGGGACTCCTGAACACTGAAGCTTTCTTT. The chain links TRBV28 to TRBJ1-1, with D possibly being TRBD1 (5 bases). Per germline, CDR1 MDHEN and CDR2 SYDVKM. There are 15 residues in the CDR3. Between the trimmed V and J ends, which lost 3 bases and 0 bases, there was a span of 11 bases.

The chain couples TRBV18 to TRBJ2-2; a weak D match, TRBD2 (5 bases). V lost 3 bases, J lost 1 base, and 9 bases lay in between. Per the germline V gene, CDR1 is KGHSH and CDR2 is LQKENI. The CDR3 is 15 residues long. CDR3 protein: CASSPFEGNTGELFF. The CDR3 coding sequence is TGTGCCAGCTCACCTTTTGAGGGGAACACCGGGGAGCTGTTTTTT. Drawing the rest from reference TRBV18 and TRBJ2-2, the complete variable domain is NAGVMQNPRHLVRRRGQEARLRCSPMKGHSHVYWYRQLPEEGLKFMVYLQKENIIDESGMPKERFSAEFPKEGPSILRIQQVVRGDSAAYFCASSPFEGNTGELFFGEGSRLTVL.

The rearrangement links TRBV28 to TRBJ2-3; no clear D gene. The V and J ends lost 5 bases and 2 bases respectively, with 11 bases between them. Germline V gives CDR1 MDHEN, CDR2 SYDVKM. The CDR3 is 14 amino acids. CDR3 in DNA: TGTGCCAGCAGTACCAGAGGATACACAGATACGCAGTATTTT. Its protein is CASSTRGYTDTQYF.

The gene calls are TRBV6-5 and TRBJ1-2, with TRBD1 as a possible D gene (6 bases). CDR3 length equals 15 residues. V was shortened by 5 bases and J by 3 bases, with 16 bases between the two germline ends. Germline V lookup: CDR1 MNHEY, CDR2 SVGAGI. Here the CDR3 DNA reads TGTGCCAGCAGTCCTGAGACAGGCGGACACTATGGCTACACCTTC. This translates into CASSPETGGHYGYTF.

As regards this clone: Other nucleotide sequences from this sample produce the same CDR3. V usage is TRBV10-3 and J usage is TRBJ1-2, with 8 bases aligning to TRBD1. CDR1 is ENHRY and CDR2 is SYGVKD in the germline V gene. This CDR3 region has 14 residues. After removal of 7 bases from V and 6 bases from J, the junction contained 10 bases not matched to a gene. Here the CDR3 reads CAITPGQGRNGYTF. CDR3 nucleotide sequence: TGTGCCATCACCCCCGGACAGGGTCGCAATGGCTACACCTTC.

This clone has only a few counts. The chain recombines TRBV7-9 with TRBJ1-4; D may be TRBD1 (5 bases). V dropped 5 bases and J dropped 12 bases, with 16 bases sitting between them. The germline V gene encodes CDR1 SEHNR and CDR2 FQNEAQ (reference sequence). CDR3 length: 13 residues. The CDR3 coding sequence is TGTGCCAGCAGCGAACAAGATGGAGGGGAACTGTTTTTT. This codes for CASSEQDGGELFF. Drawing the rest from reference TRBV7-9 and TRBJ1-4, the complete variable domain is DTGVSQNPRHKITKRGQNVTFRCDPISEHNRLYWYRQTLGQGPEFLTYFQNEAQLEKSRLLSDRFSAERPKGSFSTLEIQRTEQGDSAMYLCASSEQDGGELFFGSGTQLSVL.

V gene TRBV7-9 combines with J gene TRBJ2-3, with 8 bases identical to TRBD1. V lost 5 bases and J lost 3; bases outside the gene matches: 10. This CDR3 has 16 residues. CDR1 is SEHNR and CDR2 is FQNEAQ in the germline V gene (reference sequence). The CDR3 spells CASSPGQGMTTDTQYF. In nucleotides, the CDR3 is TGTGCCAGCAGCCCTGGACAGGGTATGACGACAGATACGCAGTATTTT.

The CDR3 spells CASILNGGTGELFF. CDR3 coding DNA: TGTGCCAGTATCCTAAACGGGGGCACCGGGGAGCTGTTTTTT. The chain carries TRBV19 and TRBJ2-2, with D possibly matching TRBD2 (6 bases). V lost 7 bases, J lost 4 bases, and 13 bases lay in between. Germline CDR1 reads LNHDA; CDR2 reads SQIVND (reference sequence). This CDR3 has 14 amino acids. Supplemented by reference TRBV19 and TRBJ2-2, the full variable domain reads DGGITQSPKYLFRKEGQNVTLSCEQNLNHDAMYWYRQDPGQGLRLIYYSQIVNDFQKGDIAEGYSVSREKKESFPLTVTSAQKNPTAFYLCASILNGGTGELFFGEGSRLTVL.

This clone has only one observation. The chain recombines TRBV11-2 with TRBJ2-1, with a weak D call TRBD2 (6 bases). CDR3 size: 16 residues. Germline CDR1 SGHAT, CDR2 FQNNGV. V lost 1 base, J lost 0 bases, and 10 bases lay in between. Written as DNA, the CDR3 is TGTGCCAGCAGCTTAGGTGCCGGGAGCTCCTACAATGAGCAGTTCTTC. This encodes CASSLGAGSSYNEQFF.

The chain employs TRBV2 and TRBJ1-2, with D tentatively TRBD1 (6 bases). The CDR3 has 14 residues. The germline V gene has CDR1 SNHLY and CDR2 FYNNEI. V was clipped by 0 bases and J by 4 bases, with 9 bases between them. CDR3 amino acids: CASSEAGGGYGYTF. DNA for the CDR3: TGTGCCAGCAGTGAAGCAGGGGGGGGCTATGGCTACACCTTC.

The chain recombines TRBV4-3 with TRBJ2-1, with TRBD2 matching 7 bases. The CDR3 is 17 amino acids. Germline V lookup: CDR1 LGHNA, CDR2 YSLEER. With 1 base clipped from V and 5 bases from J, the junction kept 11 bases outside the gene matches. The CDR3 reads CASSQVVTLADNNEQFF. The CDR3 bases are TGCGCCAGCAGCCAAGTGGTAACCCTAGCGGACAACAATGAGCAGTTCTTC.

The V and J genes are TRBV28 and TRBJ1-4; D remains unclear. Deletions cut 3 bases from V and 8 bases from J, with 13 bases between. This CDR3 comprises 14 residues. CDR1 and CDR2 (germline): MDHEN, SYDVKM. The CDR3 loop is CASSLSGYKEKLFF. CDR3 bases: TGTGCCAGCAGTTTGTCGGGGTATAAGGAAAAACTGTTTTTT.

This clone was counted a single time. V gene TRBV6-1 combines with J gene TRBJ1-1, with TRBD1 matching 12 bases. The CDR3 is 15 amino acids. Trimming cost V 6 bases and J 4 bases; bases outside gene matches: 6. Germline assignment: CDR1 MNHNS and CDR2 SASEGT. DNA for the CDR3: TGTGCCAGCAGGGGGGGACAGGGGGCTGCCACTGAAGCTTTCTTT. As protein: CASRGGQGAATEAFF.

The rearrangement joins TRBV5-1 to TRBJ2-3; the match to TRBD2 covers 7 bases. Germline loops: CDR1 SGHRS, CDR2 YFSETQ. Losses at the gene ends were 0 bases for V and 2 bases for J; bases not matched to a gene: 6. The CDR3 is 16 amino acids. CDR3 region: CASSLAQAGFTDTQYF. The CDR3 DNA reads TGCGCCAGCAGCTTGGCGCAAGCGGGGTTCACAGATACGCAGTATTTT.

J is TRBJ2-5 and V is TRBV27; 12 bases line up with TRBD2. In germline, CDR1 is MNHEY, CDR2 SMNVEV (reference sequence). The CDR3 sequence is 14 residues long. Trimming took 6 bases from V and 5 from J; bases not matched to a gene: 4. The CDR3 sequence: CASRRLAGVETQYF. The DNA of the CDR3 is TGTGCCAGCAGAAGACTAGCGGGAGTTGAGACCCAGTACTTC.